This TCR beta chain comes out of a study of blood T cell repertoires in COVID-19 (TCRdb year 2020). About the investigation overall: Samples from collaborators originated in the United States, Italy and Spain and spanned both the acute and convalescent phases of COVID-19. The prospective study material was composed of cDNA or gDNA derived from T cells, B-cell-depleted T cells, or PBMCs. The repertoires were released in a freely available public database meant as a resource for research on the immune response to SARS-CoV-2. Where available, HLA class I and class II types were obtained from metadata supplied by the sample provider rather than from assay-based typing. Deeply sampled blood TCRbeta repertoires from subjects exposed to, actively infected with, or recovered from COVID-19 were included in the dataset. Samples were obtained from the ongoing ImmuneRACE study (first 160 participants) and from over a thousand subjects provided by 6 global collaborators. Sample metadata almost always included a de-identified subject ID, COVID-19 status, age in years and sex. Study-level results and caveats: Clinical and demographic metadata were provided uncurated, with the amount varying by source and participant.

Points on this clone: Its antigen remains unidentified. The record has no base qualities; no much larger clone is one base away.

The immunoSEQ Assay, a bias-controlled multiplex PCR, was used to amplify TCRbeta CDR3 regions from genomic DNA. For the original study's pipeline: The number of nucleated cells in each sample was estimated from the amplification of reference gene primers within the assay. To quantify the absolute abundance of each unique TCRbeta CDR3 rearrangement, sequence reads were collapsed and filtered. For each sample, productive Simpson clonality was calculated as the square root of Simpson's diversity index over productive rearrangements. TCRdb provides this immuneACCESS table in a form limited to in-frame rearrangements. Some clones are lacking; in checked studies, under half of them reflect an unresolved V gene, and why the rest are absent is not known. V and J calls plus clone size are reproduced from that table; the DNA served to infer D and trimming. The sample table holds over 350,000 clones, of which roughly 92% were seen once. 0.86% of the sample comes from the top ten.

In the prospective study, participants were roughly 18 to 90 years old, resided in 20 to 30 geographic areas of the United States, and were enrolled through a virtual design. To assign participants to cohorts, the prospective study relied on clinical history that participants themselves reported in a screening survey and a study questionnaire. Exposed participants had been in contact with someone with a PCR-confirmed or clinician-diagnosed COVID-19 case within 2 weeks of study entry. In the prospective study, whole blood, serum and a nasopharyngeal or oropharyngeal swab were collected from each participant by mobile phlebotomists. Over a 2-month period, participants in the prospective study had the option of providing additional blood draws and questionnaires. Before DNA extraction, prospective study blood samples were shipped either frozen or at room temperature. Sequencing was carried out using PBMCs or T cells enriched from blood (not recorded which). The TCR comes from a woman aged 40 to 50 who had been exposed to COVID-19.

The CDR3 loop reads CASSLFPTDTEAFF. The sequence in DNA is TGCGCCAGCAGCTTATTTCCGACTGACACTGAAGCTTTCTTT. This receptor chain uses TRBV5-1 and TRBJ1-1, with no reliable assignment of the D segment. The CDR3 covers 14 residues, taking in both the cysteine and the phenylalanine. This entry keeps only the CDR3 DNA: 42 bases, framed from base 1. The germline V gene specifies SGHRS as CDR1 and YFSETQ as CDR2. V and J lose 2 bases and 3 bases, and a span of 11 bases separates them.